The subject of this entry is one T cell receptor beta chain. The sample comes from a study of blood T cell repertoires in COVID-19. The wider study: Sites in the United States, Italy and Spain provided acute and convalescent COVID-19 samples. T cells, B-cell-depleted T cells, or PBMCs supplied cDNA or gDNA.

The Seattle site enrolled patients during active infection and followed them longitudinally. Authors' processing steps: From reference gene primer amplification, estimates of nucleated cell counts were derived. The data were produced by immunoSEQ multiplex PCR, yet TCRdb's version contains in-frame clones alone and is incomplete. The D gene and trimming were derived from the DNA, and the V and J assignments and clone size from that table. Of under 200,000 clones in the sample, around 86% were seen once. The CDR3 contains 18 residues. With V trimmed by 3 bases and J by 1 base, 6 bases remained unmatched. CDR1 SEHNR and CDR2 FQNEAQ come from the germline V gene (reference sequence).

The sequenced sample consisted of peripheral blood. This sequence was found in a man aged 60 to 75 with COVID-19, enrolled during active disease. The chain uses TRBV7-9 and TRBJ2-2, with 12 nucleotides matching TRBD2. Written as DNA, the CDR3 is TGTGCCAGCAGCTTTGGACTAGCGGGGAAGAGGAACACCGGGGAGCTGTTTTTT. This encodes CASSFGLAGKRNTGELFF.